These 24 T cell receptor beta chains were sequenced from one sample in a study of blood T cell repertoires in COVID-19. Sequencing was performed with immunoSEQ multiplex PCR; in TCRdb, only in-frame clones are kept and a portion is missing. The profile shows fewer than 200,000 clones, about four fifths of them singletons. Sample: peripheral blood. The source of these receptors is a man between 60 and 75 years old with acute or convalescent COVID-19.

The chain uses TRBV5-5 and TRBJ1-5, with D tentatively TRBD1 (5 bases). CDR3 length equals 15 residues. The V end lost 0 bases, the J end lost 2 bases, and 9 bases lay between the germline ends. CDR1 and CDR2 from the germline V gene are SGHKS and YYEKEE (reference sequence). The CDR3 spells CASSLEGKGNQPQHF. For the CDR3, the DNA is TGTGCCAGCAGCTTGGAGGGGAAAGGCAATCAGCCCCAGCATTTT.

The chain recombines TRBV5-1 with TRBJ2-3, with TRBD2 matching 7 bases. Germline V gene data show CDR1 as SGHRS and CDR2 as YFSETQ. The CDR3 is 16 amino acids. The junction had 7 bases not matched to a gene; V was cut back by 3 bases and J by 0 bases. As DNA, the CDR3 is TGCGCCAGCAGCTATGCCCTAGCGGCTAGCACAGATACGCAGTATTTT. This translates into CASSYALAASTDTQYF.

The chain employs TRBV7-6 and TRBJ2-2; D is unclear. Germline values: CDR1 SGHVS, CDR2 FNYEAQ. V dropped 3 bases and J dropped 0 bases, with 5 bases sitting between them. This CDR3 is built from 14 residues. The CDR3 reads CASSFRSNTGELFF. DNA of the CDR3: TGTGCCAGCAGCTTTAGATCGAACACCGGGGAGCTGTTTTTT.

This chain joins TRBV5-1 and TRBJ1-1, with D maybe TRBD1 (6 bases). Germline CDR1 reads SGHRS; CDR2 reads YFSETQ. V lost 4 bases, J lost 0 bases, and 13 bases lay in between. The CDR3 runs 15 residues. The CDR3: CASSRRTAMNTEAFF. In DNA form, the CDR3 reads TGCGCCAGCAGCCGTAGGACAGCTATGAACACTGAAGCTTTCTTT.

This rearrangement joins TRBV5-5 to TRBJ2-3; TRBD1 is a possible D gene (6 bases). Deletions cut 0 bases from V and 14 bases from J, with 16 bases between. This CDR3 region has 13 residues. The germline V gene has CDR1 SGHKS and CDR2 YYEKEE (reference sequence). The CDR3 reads CASSLAGAGRSYF. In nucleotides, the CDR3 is TGTGCCAGCAGCTTGGCAGGGGCAGGGCGGTCGTATTTT.

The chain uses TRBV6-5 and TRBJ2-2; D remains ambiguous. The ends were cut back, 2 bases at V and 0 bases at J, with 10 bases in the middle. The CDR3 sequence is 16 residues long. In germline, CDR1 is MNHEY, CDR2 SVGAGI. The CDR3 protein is CASSYAGAPNTGELFF. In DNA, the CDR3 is TGTGCCAGCAGTTACGCAGGTGCTCCGAACACCGGGGAGCTGTTTTTT.

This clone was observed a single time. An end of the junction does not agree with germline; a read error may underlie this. CDR3 DNA sequence: TGTGCCAGCTCACCTCAGGGTAGTAGTGAAAATCTGTTTTTT. This sequence encodes CASSPQGSSENLFF. This chain uses TRBV18 with TRBJ1-4, with D possibly TRBD1 on 5 matching bases. CDR1 and CDR2 (germline): KGHSH, LQKENI. The length of the CDR3 is 14 residues.

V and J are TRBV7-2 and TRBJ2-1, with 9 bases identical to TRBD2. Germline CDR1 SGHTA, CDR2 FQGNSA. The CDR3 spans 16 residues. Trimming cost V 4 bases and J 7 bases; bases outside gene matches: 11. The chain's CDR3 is CASSSSRAGGRNEQFF. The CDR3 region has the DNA TGTGCCAGCAGCTCCTCCCGGGCGGGGGGGAGGAATGAGCAGTTCTTC. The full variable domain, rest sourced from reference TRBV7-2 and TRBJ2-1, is GAGVSQSPSNKVTEKGKDVELRCDPISGHTALYWYRQSLGQGLEFLIYFQGNSAPDKSGLPSDRFSAERTGGSVSTLTIQRTQQEDSAVYLCASSSSRAGGRNEQFFGPGTRLTVL.

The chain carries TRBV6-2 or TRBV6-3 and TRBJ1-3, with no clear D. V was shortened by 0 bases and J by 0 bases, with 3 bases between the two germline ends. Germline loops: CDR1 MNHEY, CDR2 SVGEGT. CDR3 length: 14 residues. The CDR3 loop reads CASSYSLSGNTIYF. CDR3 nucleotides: TGTGCCAGCAGTTACTCCCTCTCTGGAAACACCATATATTTT.

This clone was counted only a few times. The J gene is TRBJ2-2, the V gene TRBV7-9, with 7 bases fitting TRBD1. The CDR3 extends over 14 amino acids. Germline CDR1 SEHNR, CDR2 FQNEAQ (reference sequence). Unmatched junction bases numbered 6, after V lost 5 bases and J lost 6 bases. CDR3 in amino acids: CASSATGKAGELFF. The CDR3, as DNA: TGTGCCAGCAGCGCGACAGGGAAGGCCGGGGAGCTGTTTTTT.

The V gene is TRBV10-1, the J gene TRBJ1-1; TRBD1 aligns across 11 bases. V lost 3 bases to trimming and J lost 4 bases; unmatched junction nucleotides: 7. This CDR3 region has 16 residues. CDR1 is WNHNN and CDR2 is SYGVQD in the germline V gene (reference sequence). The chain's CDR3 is CASSEPWTGGLTEAFF. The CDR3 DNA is TGCGCCAGCAGTGAACCGTGGACAGGGGGCCTCACTGAAGCTTTCTTT.

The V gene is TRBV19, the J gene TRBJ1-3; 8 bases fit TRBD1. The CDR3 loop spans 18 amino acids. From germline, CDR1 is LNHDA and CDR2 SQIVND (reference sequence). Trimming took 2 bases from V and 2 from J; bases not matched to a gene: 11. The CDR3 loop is CASSIRSRGQGPGNTIYF. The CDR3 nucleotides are TGTGCCAGTAGTATAAGATCTAGAGGACAGGGCCCTGGAAACACCATATATTTT.

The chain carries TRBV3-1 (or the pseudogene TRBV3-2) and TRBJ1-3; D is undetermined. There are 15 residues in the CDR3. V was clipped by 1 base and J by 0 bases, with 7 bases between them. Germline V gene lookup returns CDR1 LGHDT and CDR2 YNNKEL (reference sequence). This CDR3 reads CASSQVQVSGNTIYF. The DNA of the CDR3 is TGTGCCAGCAGCCAAGTTCAGGTCTCTGGAAACACCATATATTTT.

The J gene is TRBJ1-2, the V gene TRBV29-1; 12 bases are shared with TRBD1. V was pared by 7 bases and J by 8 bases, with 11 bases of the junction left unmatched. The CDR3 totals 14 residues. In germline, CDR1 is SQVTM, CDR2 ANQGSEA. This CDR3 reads CSATLGQGAQGYTF. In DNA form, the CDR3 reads TGCAGCGCCACATTGGGACAGGGGGCGCAGGGCTACACCTTC.

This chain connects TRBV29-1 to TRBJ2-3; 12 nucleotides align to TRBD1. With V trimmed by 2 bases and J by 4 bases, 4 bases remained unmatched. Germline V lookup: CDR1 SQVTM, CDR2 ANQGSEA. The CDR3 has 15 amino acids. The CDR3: CSVEPRDRGPDTQYF. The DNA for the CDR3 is TGCAGCGTTGAACCCCGGGACAGGGGGCCAGATACGCAGTATTTT.

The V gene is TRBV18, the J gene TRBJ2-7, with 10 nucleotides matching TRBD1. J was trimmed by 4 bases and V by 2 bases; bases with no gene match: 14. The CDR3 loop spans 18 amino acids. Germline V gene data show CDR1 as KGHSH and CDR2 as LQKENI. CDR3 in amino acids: CASSPKTSVGTGVYEQYF. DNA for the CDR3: TGTGCCAGCTCACCAAAGACGAGTGTCGGGACAGGGGTATACGAGCAGTACTTC.

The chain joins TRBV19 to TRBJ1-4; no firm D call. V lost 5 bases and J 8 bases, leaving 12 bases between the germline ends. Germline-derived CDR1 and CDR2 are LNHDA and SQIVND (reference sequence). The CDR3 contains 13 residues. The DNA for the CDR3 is TGTGCCAGTAGTCCCTCGACACGAGAAAAACTGTTTTTT. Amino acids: CASSPSTREKLFF.

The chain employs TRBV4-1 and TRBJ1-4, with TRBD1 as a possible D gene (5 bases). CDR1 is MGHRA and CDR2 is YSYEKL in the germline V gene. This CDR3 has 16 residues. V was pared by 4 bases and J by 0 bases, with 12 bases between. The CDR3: CASSPGPGTTNEKLFF. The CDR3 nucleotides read TGCGCCAGCAGCCCCGGGCCAGGGACAACTAATGAAAAACTGTTTTTT.

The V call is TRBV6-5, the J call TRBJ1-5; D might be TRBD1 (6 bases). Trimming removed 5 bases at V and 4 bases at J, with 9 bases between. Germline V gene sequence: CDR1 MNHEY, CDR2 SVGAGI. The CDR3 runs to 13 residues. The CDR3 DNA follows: TGTGCCAGCAGTCCAAGGGGGAATCAGCCCCAGCATTTT. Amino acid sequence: CASSPRGNQPQHF.

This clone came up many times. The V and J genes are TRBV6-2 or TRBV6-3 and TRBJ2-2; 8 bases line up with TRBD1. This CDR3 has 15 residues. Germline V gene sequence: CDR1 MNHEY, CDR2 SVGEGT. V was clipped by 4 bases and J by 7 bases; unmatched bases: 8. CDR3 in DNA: TGTGCCAGCAGTTCCTTGGACAGGGTAAACGGGGAGCTGTTTTTT. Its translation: CASSSLDRVNGELFF.

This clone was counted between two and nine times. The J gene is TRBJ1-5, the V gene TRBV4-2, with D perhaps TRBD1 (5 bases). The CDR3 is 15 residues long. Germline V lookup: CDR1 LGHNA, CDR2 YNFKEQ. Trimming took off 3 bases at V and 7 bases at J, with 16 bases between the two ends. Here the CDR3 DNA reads TGTGCCAGCAGCCAGGGAGACGGGGGGAGCCAGCCCCAGCATTTT. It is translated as CASSQGDGGSQPQHF.

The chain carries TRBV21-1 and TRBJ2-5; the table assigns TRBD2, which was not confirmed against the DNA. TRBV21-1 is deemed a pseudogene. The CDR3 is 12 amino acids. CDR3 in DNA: TGTGCCAGCAGCAAAGTAGAAGAGACCCAGTACTTC. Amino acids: CASSKVEETQYF.

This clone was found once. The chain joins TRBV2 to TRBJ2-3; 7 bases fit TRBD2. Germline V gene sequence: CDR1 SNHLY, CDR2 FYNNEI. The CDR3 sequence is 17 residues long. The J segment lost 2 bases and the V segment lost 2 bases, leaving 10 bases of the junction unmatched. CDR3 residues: CASSESASGKYTDTQYF. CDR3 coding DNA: TGTGCCAGCAGTGAATCGGCTAGCGGTAAATACACAGATACGCAGTATTTT.

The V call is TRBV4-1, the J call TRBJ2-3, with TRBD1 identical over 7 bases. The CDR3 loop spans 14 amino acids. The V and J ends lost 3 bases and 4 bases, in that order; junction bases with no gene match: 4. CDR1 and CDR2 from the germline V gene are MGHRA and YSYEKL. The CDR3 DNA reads TGCGCCAGCAGCCACCGACAGGGCTCAGATACGCAGTATTTT. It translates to CASSHRQGSDTQYF.